One and the same sample provided the 19 T cell receptor beta chains below, sequenced in a study of technical replicates of blood from a few donors. Profiled with immunoSEQ multiplex PCR; TCRdb holds only in-frame clones, not every one. The sample holds about 70,000 clones, almost 95% seen once. The sequencing input was T cells isolated from PBMCs. These receptor sequences come from a human donor in good health.

This chain links TRBV12-5 with TRBJ2-5; 10 bases align to TRBD2. With 1 base clipped from V and 5 bases from J, the junction kept 13 bases outside the gene matches. Germline values: CDR1 LGHNT, CDR2 FRNRAP. The CDR3 is 18 residues long. The CDR3: CASGLAPTTSGIAETQYF. CDR3 bases: TGTGCTAGTGGTTTGGCCCCAACAACTAGCGGGATCGCCGAGACCCAGTACTTC.

This clone was found a few times. In DNA, the CDR3 is TGCGCCAGCAGCCAAGGAGTCGGGACTAGCGGGTTTGGGGGGGGGAATGAGCAGTTCTTC. Its translation: CASSQGVGTSGFGGGNEQFF. The rearrangement joins TRBV4-3 to TRBJ2-1; 12 bases agree with TRBD2. This CDR3 contains 20 residues. The junction had 17 bases not matched to a gene; V was cut back by 1 base and J by 7 bases. CDR1 and CDR2 from the germline V gene are LGHNA and YSLEER.

The gene calls are TRBV19 and TRBJ2-2, with TRBD2 matching 9 bases. This CDR3 contains 14 residues. Germline V gene sequence: CDR1 LNHDA, CDR2 SQIVND (reference sequence). After removal of 8 bases from V and 2 bases from J, the junction contained 3 bases not matched to a gene. The DNA of the CDR3 is TGTGCCAGTGGTCTAGCGGGAAACACCGGGGAGCTGTTTTTT. This gives the protein CASGLAGNTGELFF.

The chain combines TRBV7-2 with TRBJ2-7; D ambiguous. From germline, CDR1 is SGHTA and CDR2 FQGNSA. The CDR3 consists of 15 residues. V was cut by 3 bases and J by 0 bases, with 12 bases left in between. CDR3 protein: CASSFLPISSYEQYF. As DNA, the CDR3 is TGTGCCAGCAGCTTCCTCCCGATCAGCTCCTACGAGCAGTACTTC.

The V call is TRBV29-1, the J call TRBJ2-1; D perhaps matches TRBD1 (5 bases). Trimming took 4 bases from V and 0 from J, leaving 10 bases between them. CDR3 size: 14 residues. The germline V gene encodes CDR1 SQVTM and CDR2 ANQGSEA. The CDR3 sequence: CSVGGDSSYNEQFF. CDR3 in DNA: TGCAGCGTTGGCGGCGACAGCTCCTACAATGAGCAGTTCTTC.

In its sample, this clone was seen a few times. J is TRBJ2-2 and V is TRBV14; 7 nucleotides line up with TRBD1. The V segment lost 6 bases and the J segment 4 bases; nucleotides outside the gene matches: 8. CDR3 length: 15 amino acids. Germline-derived CDR1 and CDR2 are SGHDN and FVKESK. CDR3 amino acids: CASSLRQGVTGELFF. In DNA, the CDR3 is TGTGCCAGCAGTCTGAGACAGGGTGTCACCGGGGAGCTGTTTTTT.

This chain uses TRBV19 with TRBJ1-5; TRBD1 matches 7 bases. The V gene end was trimmed by 5 bases and the J gene end by 7 bases; junction bases not matched to a gene: 8. CDR1 is LNHDA, CDR2 SQIVND, per germline (reference sequence). The CDR3 has 14 amino acids. The CDR3 nucleotides read TGTGCCAGTAGTTCTCGACAGGGTCGCCAGCCCCAGCATTTT. Translated, it gives CASSSRQGRQPQHF.

V and J are TRBV10-2 and TRBJ2-3, with a possible D match to TRBD2 (7 bases). V lost 8 bases and J 2 bases, leaving 20 bases between the germline ends. This CDR3 has 16 amino acids. In germline, CDR1 is WSHSY, CDR2 SAAADI. CDR3 coding DNA: TGCGCCAGCGTTTCGGAAGGGGGAGGGTACACAGATACGCAGTATTTT. Translating gives CASVSEGGGYTDTQYF.

The chain has TRBV5-1 and TRBJ2-3, with 10 bases fitting TRBD2. Germline V gives CDR1 SGHRS, CDR2 YFSETQ. CDR3 size: 14 residues. Unmatched junction bases numbered 7, after V lost 7 bases and J lost 5 bases. The CDR3 DNA sequence: TGCGCCAGCGTTCCTAGCGGGAGAGGAGATACGCAGTATTTT. This codes for CASVPSGRGDTQYF.

The chain links TRBV5-1 to TRBJ2-1; D may be TRBD2 (5 bases). The CDR3 consists of 14 residues. V lost 3 bases and J lost 5, with 12 bases in between. Per germline, CDR1 SGHRS and CDR2 YFSETQ. The CDR3 loop reads CASSSLQRNNEQFF. Written as DNA, the CDR3 is TGCGCCAGCAGCTCTCTCCAGCGGAACAATGAGCAGTTCTTC.

V and J are TRBV29-1 and TRBJ1-2, with 8 bases fitting TRBD1. J gave up 2 bases and V 8 bases, and 7 bases lay outside the gene matches. The CDR3 covers 13 residues. Germline assignment: CDR1 SQVTM and CDR2 ANQGSEA. The CDR3 sequence: CSSATGGNYGYTF. CDR3 nucleotide sequence: TGCAGCTCTGCAACAGGGGGAAACTATGGCTACACCTTC.

This chain links TRBV18 with TRBJ2-1; possibly TRBD1 for D (5 bases). Germline loops: CDR1 KGHSH, CDR2 LQKENI. The V end was cut by 6 bases, the J end by 2 bases, with 14 bases between. This CDR3 region has 15 residues. The CDR3: CASSSTDWTYNEQFF. The CDR3 bases are TGTGCCAGCTCGTCGACAGATTGGACCTACAATGAGCAGTTCTTC. Drawing the rest from reference TRBV18 and TRBJ2-1, the complete variable domain is NAGVMQNPRHLVRRRGQEARLRCSPMKGHSHVYWYRQLPEEGLKFMVYLQKENIIDESGMPKERFSAEFPKEGPSILRIQQVVRGDSAAYFCASSSTDWTYNEQFFGPGTRLTVL.

The chain employs TRBV7-2 and TRBJ2-7; 7 positions agree with TRBD1. V shed 1 base and J 3 bases; nucleotides not matched to a gene: 6. Germline CDR1 reads SGHTA; CDR2 reads FQGNSA. This CDR3 is 15 amino acids long. The chain's CDR3 is CASSLEGTVNYEQYF. CDR3 nucleotides: TGTGCCAGCAGCTTAGAAGGGACAGTAAACTACGAGCAGTACTTC.

The chain employs TRBV10-3 and TRBJ2-7, with 7 bases that match TRBD1. CDR3 length: 14 amino acids. V trimming: 8 bases; J trimming: 1 base; junction bases outside the gene matches: 8. The germline V gene encodes CDR1 ENHRY and CDR2 SYGVKD. The CDR3 protein is CAIATGTVSYEQYF. As DNA, the CDR3 is TGTGCCATCGCCACCGGGACAGTGTCCTACGAGCAGTACTTC.

This rearrangement joins TRBV30 to TRBJ1-1, with a tentative D call TRBD1 (5 bases). Trimming left V 3 bases short and J 2 bases short, with 13 bases between. Per the germline V gene, CDR1 is GTSNPN and CDR2 is SVGIG (reference sequence). This CDR3 has 14 amino acids. The CDR3 DNA follows: TGTGCCTGGAGATCGACAGTTACTAACACTGAAGCTTTCTTT. Translating it yields CAWRSTVTNTEAFF.

The chain recombines TRBV2 with TRBJ2-7; D might be TRBD1 (6 bases). Trimming took off 6 bases at V and 9 bases at J, with 15 bases between the two ends. Per germline, CDR1 SNHLY and CDR2 FYNNEI. This CDR3 is 12 amino acids long. The DNA of the CDR3 is TGTGCCAGCAGGGCTGGGGGCGCGGCGCAGTACTTC. Residues: CASRAGGAAQYF.

The V and J genes are TRBV2 and TRBJ2-5, with a possible D match to TRBD1 (6 bases). Germline V gene data show CDR1 as SNHLY and CDR2 as FYNNEI. This CDR3 contains 13 residues. Trimming pared 6 bases from V and 6 bases from J, leaving 14 bases between. This CDR3 is CASSPDRIKTQYF. In DNA form, the CDR3 reads TGTGCCAGCAGCCCAGACAGGATCAAGACCCAGTACTTC.

The chain joins TRBV11-2 to TRBJ2-7; D perhaps matches TRBD1 (6 bases). The V and J ends lost 3 bases and 6 bases respectively, with 9 bases between them. This CDR3 contains 12 residues. Germline values: CDR1 SGHAT, CDR2 FQNNGV. The CDR3 DNA follows: TGTGCCAGCAGCTTGCAGGGGATCGAGCAGTACTTC. Translation gives CASSLQGIEQYF.

The CDR3 DNA sequence: TGTGCTAGTGGCAGGGACACGAACACCGGGGAGCTGTTTTTT. Its protein is CASGRDTNTGELFF. V gene TRBV12-5 combines with J gene TRBJ2-2, with D possibly TRBD1 on 6 matching bases. Germline loops: CDR1 LGHNT, CDR2 FRNRAP. V lost 6 bases and J lost 0, with 8 bases in between. The CDR3 runs 14 residues.